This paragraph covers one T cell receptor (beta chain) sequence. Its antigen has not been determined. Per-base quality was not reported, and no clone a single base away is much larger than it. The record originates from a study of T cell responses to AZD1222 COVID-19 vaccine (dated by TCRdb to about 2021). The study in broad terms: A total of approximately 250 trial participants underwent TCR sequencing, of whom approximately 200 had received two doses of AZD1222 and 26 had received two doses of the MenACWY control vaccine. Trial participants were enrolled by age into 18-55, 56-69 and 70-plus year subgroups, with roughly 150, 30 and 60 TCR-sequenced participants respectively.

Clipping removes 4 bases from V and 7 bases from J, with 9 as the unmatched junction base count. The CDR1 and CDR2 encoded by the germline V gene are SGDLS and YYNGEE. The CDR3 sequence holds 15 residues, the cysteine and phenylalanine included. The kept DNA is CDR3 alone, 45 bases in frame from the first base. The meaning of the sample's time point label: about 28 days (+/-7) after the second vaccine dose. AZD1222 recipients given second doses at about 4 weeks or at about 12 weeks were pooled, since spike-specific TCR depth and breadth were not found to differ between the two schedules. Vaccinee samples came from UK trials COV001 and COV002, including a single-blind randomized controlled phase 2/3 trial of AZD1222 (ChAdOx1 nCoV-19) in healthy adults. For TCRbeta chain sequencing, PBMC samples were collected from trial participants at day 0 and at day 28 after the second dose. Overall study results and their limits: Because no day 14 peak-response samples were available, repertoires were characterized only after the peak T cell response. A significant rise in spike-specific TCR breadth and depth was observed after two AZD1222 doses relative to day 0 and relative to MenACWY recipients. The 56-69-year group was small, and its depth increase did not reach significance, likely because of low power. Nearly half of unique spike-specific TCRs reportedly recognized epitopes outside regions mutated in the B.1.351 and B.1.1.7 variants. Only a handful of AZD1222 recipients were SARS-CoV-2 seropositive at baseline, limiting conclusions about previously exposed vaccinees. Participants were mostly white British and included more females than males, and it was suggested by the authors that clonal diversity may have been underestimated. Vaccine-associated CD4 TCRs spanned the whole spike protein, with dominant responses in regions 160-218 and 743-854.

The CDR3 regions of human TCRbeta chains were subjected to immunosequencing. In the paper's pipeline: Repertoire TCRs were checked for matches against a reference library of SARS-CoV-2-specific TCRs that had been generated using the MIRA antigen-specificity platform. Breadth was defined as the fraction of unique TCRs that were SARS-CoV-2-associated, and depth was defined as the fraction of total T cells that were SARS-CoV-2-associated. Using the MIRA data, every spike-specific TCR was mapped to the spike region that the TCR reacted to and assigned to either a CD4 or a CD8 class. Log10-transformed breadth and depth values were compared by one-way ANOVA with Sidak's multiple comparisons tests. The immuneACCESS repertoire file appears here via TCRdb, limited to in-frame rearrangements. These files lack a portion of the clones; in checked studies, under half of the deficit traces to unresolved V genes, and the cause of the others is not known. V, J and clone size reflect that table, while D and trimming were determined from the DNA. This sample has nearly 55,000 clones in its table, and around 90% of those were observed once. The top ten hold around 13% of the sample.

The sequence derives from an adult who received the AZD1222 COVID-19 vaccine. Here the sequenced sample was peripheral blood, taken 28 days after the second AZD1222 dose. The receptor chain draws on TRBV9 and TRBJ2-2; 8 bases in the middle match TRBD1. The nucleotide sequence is TGTGCCAGCAGCCCTCGGACAGGGCAAGGCGGGGAGCTGTTTTTT. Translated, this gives CASSPRTGQGGELFF. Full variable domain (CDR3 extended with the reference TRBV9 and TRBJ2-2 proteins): DSGVTQTPKHLITATGQRVTLRCSPRSGDLSVYWYQQSLDQGLQFLIQYYNGEERAKGNILERFSAQQFPDLHSELNLSSLELGDSALYFCASSPRTGQGGELFFGEGSRLTVL.